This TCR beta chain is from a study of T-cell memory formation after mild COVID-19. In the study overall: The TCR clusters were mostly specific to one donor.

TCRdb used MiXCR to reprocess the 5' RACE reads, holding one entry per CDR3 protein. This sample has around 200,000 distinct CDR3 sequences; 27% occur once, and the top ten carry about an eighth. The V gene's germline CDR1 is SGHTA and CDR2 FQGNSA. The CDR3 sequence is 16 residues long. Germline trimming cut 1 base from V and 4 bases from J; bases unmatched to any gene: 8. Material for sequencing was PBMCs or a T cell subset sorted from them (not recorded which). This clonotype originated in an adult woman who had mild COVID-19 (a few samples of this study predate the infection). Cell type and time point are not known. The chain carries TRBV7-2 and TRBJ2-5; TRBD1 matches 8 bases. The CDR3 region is CASSLVGQGALETQYF. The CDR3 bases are TGTGCCAGCAGCTTAGTGGGGCAGGGGGCTTTAGAGACCCAGTACTTC. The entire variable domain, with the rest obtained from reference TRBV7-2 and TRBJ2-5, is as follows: GAGVSQSPSNKVTEKGKDVELRCDPISGHTALYWYRQSLGQGLEFLIYFQGNSAPDKSGLPSDRFSAERTGGSVSTLTIQRTQQEDSAVYLCASSLVGQGALETQYFGPGTRLLVL.